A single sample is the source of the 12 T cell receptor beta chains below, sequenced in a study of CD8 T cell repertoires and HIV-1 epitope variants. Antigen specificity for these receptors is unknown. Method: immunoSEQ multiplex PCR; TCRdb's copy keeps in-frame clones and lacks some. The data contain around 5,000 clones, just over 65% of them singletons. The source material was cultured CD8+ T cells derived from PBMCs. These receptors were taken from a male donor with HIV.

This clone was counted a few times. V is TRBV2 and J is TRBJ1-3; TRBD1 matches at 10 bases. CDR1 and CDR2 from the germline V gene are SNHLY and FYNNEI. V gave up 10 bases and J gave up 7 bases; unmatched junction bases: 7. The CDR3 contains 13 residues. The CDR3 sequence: CATDRGPRNTIYF. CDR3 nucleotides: TGTGCCACCGACAGGGGGCCAAGGAACACCATATATTTT. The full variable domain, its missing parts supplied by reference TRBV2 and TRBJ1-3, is EPEVTQTPSHQVTQMGQEVILRCVPISNHLYFYWYRQILGQKVEFLVSFYNNEISEKSEIFDDQFSVERPDGSNFTLKIRSTKLEDSAMYFCATDRGPRNTIYFGEGSWLTVV.

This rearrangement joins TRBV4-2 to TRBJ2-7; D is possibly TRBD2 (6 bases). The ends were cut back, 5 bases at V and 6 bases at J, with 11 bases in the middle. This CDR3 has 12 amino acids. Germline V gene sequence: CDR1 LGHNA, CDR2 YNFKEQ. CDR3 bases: TGTGCCAGCAGCTTACGAGCGGGCGAGCAGTACTTC. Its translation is CASSLRAGEQYF.

In DNA, the CDR3 is TGTGCCAGCAGCCTTGAATACCCACAAAGTCGGGCCAACGTCCTGACTTTC. Translation gives CASSLEYPQSRANVLTF. The chain links TRBV7-8 to TRBJ2-6, with unresolved D. The V end was cut by 5 bases, the J end by 5 bases, with 19 bases between. This CDR3 contains 17 residues. Germline V gene data show CDR1 as SGHVS and CDR2 as FQNEAQ.

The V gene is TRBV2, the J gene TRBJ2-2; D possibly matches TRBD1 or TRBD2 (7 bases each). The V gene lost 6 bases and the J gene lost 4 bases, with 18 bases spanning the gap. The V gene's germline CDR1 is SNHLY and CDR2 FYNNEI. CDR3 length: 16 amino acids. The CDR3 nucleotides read TGTGCCAGCAGGAGGGGAGGGGGCTTCGGCACCGGGGAGCTGTTTTTT. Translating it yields CASRRGGGFGTGELFF.

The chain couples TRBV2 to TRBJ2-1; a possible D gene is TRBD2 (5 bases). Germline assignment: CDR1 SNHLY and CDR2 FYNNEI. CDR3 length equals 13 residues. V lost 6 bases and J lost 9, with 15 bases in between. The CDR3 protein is CASRATRDGEQFF. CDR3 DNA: TGTGCCAGCAGGGCCACTAGAGACGGTGAGCAGTTCTTC.

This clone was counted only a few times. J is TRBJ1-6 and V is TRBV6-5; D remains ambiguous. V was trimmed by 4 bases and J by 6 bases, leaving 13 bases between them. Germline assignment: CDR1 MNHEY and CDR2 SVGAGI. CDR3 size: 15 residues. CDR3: CASSSPRRGNSPLHF. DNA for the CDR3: TGTGCCAGCAGTTCACCCCGACGGGGTAATTCACCCCTCCACTTT.

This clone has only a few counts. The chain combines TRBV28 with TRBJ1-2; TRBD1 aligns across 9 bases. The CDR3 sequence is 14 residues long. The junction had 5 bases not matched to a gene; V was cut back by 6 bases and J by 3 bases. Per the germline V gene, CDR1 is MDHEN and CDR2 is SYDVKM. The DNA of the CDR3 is TGTGCCAGCAGCCGACAGGGGGACTACTATGGCTACACCTTC. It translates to CASSRQGDYYGYTF.

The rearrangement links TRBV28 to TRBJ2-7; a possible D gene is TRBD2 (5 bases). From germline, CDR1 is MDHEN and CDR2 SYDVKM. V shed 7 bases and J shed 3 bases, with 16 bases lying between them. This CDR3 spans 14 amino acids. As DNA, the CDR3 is TGTGCCAGCACGGGGTCCGGGTTGAACTACGAGCAGTACTTC. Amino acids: CASTGSGLNYEQYF.

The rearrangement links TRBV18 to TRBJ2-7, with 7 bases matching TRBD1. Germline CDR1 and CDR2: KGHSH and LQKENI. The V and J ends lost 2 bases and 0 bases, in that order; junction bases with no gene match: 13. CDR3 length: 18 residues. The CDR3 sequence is CASSPRSGRTGDSYEQYF. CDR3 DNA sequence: TGTGCCAGCTCACCAAGGTCGGGACGGACAGGTGACTCCTACGAGCAGTACTTC.

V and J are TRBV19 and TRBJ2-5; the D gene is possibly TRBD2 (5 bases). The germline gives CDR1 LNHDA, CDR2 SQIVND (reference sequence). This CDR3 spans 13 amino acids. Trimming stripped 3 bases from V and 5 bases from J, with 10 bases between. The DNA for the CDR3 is TGTGCCAGTAGTATTGGCAGAGGGGAGACCCAGTACTTC. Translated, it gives CASSIGRGETQYF.

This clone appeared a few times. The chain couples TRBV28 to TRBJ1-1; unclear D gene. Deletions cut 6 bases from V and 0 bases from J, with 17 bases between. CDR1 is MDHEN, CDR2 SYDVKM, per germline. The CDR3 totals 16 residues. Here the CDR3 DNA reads TGTGCCAGCAGGACTTTATATGGCAGGCTGAACACTGAAGCTTTCTTT. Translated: CASRTLYGRLNTEAFF.

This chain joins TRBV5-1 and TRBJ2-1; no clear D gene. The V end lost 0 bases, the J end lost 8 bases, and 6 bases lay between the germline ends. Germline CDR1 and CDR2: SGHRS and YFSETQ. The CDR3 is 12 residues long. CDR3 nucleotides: TGCGCCAGCAGCTTGGCTCCTCATGAGCAGTTCTTC. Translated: CASSLAPHEQFF.